This TCR beta chain was found in a study of early T cells in non-severe SARS-CoV-2 infection. V lost 5 bases and J 6 bases, leaving 11 bases between the germline ends. The CDR3 spans 11 residues. Germline values: CDR1 SQVTM, CDR2 ANQGSEA. Tagging with unique molecular identifiers was applied to individual cDNA molecules. TCRdb redid the calling of the 5' RACE reads with MiXCR, one entry per CDR3 protein. This repertoire shows about 83,000 distinct CDR3 sequences, under 11% found once; its top ten account for over 7%. This TCR came from an adult who was a healthcare worker with PCR-confirmed SARS-CoV-2 infection or an uninfected control (not recorded which). This specimen consisted of whole blood, obtained at baseline. The J gene is TRBJ2-7, the V gene TRBV29-1, with D possibly TRBD1 on 6 matching bases. CDR3 residues: CSVTNRAEQYF. CDR3 in DNA: TGCAGCGTTACGAACAGGGCCGAGCAGTACTTC.